What follows describes a single TCR beta chain. This sample was taken from a study of CD8+CD57+ T cells in acquired aplastic anemia. TCR beta VDJ and CDR3 profiles were obtained from a genomic DNA template. TCRdb re-called the reads through MiXCR, storing one row per CDR3 protein. The sample has approximately 160,000 distinct CDR3 sequences; over 40% are singletons. It was patients with CD8+CD57+ cell expansion by flow cytometry who were chosen for sequencing. This CDR3 is built from 13 residues. Unmatched junction bases numbered 4, after V lost 6 bases and J lost 5 bases. CDR1 is LGHNT and CDR2 is FRNRAP in the germline V gene.

The sample comprised sorted CD4+, CD8+, or CD8+CD57+ T cells (not recorded which) from PBMCs. The TCR originated in a human donor with aplastic anemia. This rearrangement joins TRBV12-5 to TRBJ2-7; TRBD2 aligns across 10 bases. CDR3: CASGLAGVHEQYF. The CDR3 DNA reads TGTGCTAGTGGCCTAGCGGGGGTTCACGAGCAGTACTTC.